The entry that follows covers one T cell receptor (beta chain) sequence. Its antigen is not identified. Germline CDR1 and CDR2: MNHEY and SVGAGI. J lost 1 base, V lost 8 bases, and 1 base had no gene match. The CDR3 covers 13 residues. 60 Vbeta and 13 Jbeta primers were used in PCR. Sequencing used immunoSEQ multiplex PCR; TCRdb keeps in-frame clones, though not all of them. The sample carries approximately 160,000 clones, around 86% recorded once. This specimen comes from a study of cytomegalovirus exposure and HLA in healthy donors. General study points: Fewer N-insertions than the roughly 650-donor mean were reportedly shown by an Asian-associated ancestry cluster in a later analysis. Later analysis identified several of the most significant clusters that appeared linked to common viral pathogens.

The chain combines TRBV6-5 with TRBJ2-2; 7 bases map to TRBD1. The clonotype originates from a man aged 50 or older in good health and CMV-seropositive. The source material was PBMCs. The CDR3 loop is CASRQGNTGELFF. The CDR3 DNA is TGTGCCAGCCGACAGGGGAACACCGGGGAGCTGTTTTTT.